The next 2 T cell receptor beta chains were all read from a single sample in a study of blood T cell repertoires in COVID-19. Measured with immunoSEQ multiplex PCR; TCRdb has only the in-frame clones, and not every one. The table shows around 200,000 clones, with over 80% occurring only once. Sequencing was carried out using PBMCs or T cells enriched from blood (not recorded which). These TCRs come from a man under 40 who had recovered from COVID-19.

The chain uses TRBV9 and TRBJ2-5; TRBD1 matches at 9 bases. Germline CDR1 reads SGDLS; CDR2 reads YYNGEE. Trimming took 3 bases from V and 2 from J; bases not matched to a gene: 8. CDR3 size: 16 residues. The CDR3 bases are TGTGCCAGCAGCGGATACAGGGGGCTTATTCAAGAGACCCAGTACTTC. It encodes CASSGYRGLIQETQYF.

The CDR3 region is CATHLMGQMNTEAFF. DNA of the CDR3: TGTGCCACACATCTGATGGGACAGATGAACACTGAAGCTTTCTTT. This chain connects TRBV28 to TRBJ1-1; TRBD1 matches at 7 bases. V was clipped by 10 bases and J by 0 bases; unmatched bases: 11. The germline gives CDR1 MDHEN, CDR2 SYDVKM. CDR3 length: 15 residues.